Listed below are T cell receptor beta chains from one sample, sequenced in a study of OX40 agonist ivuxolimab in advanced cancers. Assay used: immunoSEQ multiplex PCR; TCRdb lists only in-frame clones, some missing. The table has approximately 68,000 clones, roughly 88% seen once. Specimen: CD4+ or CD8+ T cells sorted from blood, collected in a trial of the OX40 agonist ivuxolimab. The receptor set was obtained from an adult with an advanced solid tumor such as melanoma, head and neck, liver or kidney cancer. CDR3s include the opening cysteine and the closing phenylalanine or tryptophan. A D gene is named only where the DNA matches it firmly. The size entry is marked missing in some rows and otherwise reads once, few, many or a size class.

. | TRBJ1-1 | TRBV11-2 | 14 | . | TGTGCCAGCAGCCTGAGTCAGGGGAACACTGAAGCTTTCTTT | CASSLSQGNTEAFF
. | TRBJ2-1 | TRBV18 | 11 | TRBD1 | TGTGCCAGCTCGCCAGGGGGACCTCAGTTCTTC | CASSPGGPQFF
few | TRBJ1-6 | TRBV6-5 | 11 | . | TGTGCCAGCGGACCCTCATGGTCCCTCCACTTT | CASGPSWSLHF
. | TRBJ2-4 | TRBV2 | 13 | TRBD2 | TGTGCCAGCAGGGGGACTAGCGGACAAAGACAGTACTTC | CASRGTSGQRQYF
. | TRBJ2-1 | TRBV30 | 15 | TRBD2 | TGTGCCTGGAGTGGAGGCGGGAGCCTTGCCAATGAGCAGTTCTTC | CAWSGGGSLANEQFF
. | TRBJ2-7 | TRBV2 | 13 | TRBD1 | TGTGCCAGCAGTGTCAACAGGGGCGAGGAGCAGTACTTC | CASSVNRGEEQYF
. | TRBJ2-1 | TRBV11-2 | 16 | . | TGTGCCAGCAGCTTAAGAAGTAGCGAGACGCGTAATGAGCAGTTCTTC | CASSLRSSETRNEQFF
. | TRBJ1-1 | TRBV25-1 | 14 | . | TGTGCCAGCAGCCAGCCGGGGCTGAACACTGAAGCTTTCTTT | CASSQPGLNTEAFF
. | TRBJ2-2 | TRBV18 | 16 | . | TGTGCCAGCTCACCACCGAATCAGAAGCACACCGGGGAGCTGTTTTTT | CASSPPNQKHTGELFF
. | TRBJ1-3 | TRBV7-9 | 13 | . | TGTGCCAGCAGCTTAGCACGGCTAAACACCATATATTTT | CASSLARLNTIYF
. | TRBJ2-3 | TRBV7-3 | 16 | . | TGTGCCAGCAGCTTAGATGGTTCGATTCAAGGGGATACGCAGTATTTT | CASSLDGSIQGDTQYF
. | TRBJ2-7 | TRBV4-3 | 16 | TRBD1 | TGCGCCAGCAGCCTCGTGGCCGGGGACAGTGGCTACGAGCAGTACTTC | CASSLVAGDSGYEQYF
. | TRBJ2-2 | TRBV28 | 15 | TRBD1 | TGTGCCAGCAGCCCGGGACAGGTTCTGGGCGGGGAGCTGTTTTTT | CASSPGQVLGGELFF
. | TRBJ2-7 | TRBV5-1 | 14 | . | TGCGCCAGCAGCCCAAGCCCCCAGGGCTACGAGCAGTACTTC | CASSPSPQGYEQYF
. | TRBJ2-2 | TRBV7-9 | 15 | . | TGTGCCAGCAGCTTAACCCTCCCCGGCACCGGGGAGCTGTTTTTT | CASSLTLPGTGELFF
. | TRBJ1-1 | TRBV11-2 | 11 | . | TGTGCCAGCAGGGGAAACACTGAAGCTTTCTTT | CASRGNTEAFF
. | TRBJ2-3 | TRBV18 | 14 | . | TGTGCCAGCTCACCAACCACACCTCCAGATACGCAGTATTTT | CASSPTTPPDTQYF
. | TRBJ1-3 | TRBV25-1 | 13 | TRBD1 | TGTGCCAGCAAACAGGGGAATGGAAACACCATATATTTT | CASKQGNGNTIYF
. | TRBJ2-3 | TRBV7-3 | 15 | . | TGTGCCAGCAGCTTATGGGGGAGCGGCACAGATACGCAGTATTTT | CASSLWGSGTDTQYF
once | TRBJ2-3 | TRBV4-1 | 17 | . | TGCGCCAGCAGCCAAGGCCCAACACGGAGAGGCACAGATACGCAGTATTTT | CASSQGPTRRGTDTQYF
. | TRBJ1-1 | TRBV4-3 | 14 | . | TGCGCCAGCAGCCAAGATTGGCGACGGACTGAAGCTTTCTTT | CASSQDWRRTEAFF
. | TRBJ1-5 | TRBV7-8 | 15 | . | TGTGCCAGCAGCCCAGGACTGATTCGCAATCAGCCCCAGCATTTT | CASSPGLIRNQPQHF
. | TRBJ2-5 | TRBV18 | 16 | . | TGTGCCAGCTCACCAGTGGCAGGGAGTTTCCAAGAGACCCAGTACTTC | CASSPVAGSFQETQYF
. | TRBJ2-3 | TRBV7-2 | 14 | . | TGTGCCAGCAGCTTAGGGGGGCCCACAGATACGCAGTATTTT | CASSLGGPTDTQYF
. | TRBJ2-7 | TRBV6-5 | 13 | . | TGTGCCAGCAGTTACCGACCGACTAACGAGCAGTACTTC | CASSYRPTNEQYF
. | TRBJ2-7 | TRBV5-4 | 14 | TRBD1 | TGTGCCAGCAGCTCGACCGGGACAGCCTACGAGCAGTACTTC | CASSSTGTAYEQYF
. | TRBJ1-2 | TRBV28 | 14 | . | TGTGCCAGCACTCGGCAGGGGCAAGTCCGGGGCTACACCTTC | CASTRQGQVRGYTF
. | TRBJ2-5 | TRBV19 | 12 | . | TGTGCCAGTCAGGCGGGACAAGAGACCCAGTACTTC | CASQAGQETQYF
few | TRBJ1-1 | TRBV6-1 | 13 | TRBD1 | TGTGCCAGCACCCTAACAGGGGGCACTGAAGCTTTCTTT | CASTLTGGTEAFF
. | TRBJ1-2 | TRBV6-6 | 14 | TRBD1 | TGTGCCAGCAGTTCCCTACGGGACAGCTATGGCTACACCTTC | CASSSLRDSYGYTF
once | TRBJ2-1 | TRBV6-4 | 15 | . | TGTGCCAGCAGGGGCCGCGACTCCGAATCGAATGAGCAGTTCTTC | CASRGRDSESNEQFF
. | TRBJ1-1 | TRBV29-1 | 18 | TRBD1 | TGCAGCGTGCACGTGGTAAGGTACAGGGGTCGGATGAACACTGAAGCTTTCTTT | CSVHVVRYRGRMNTEAFF
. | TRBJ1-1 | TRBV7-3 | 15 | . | TGTGCCAGCAGCTTAACCGGGACAACGTATGTTGAAGCTTTCTTT | CASSLTGTTYVEAFF
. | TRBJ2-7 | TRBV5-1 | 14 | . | TGCGCCAGCAGCTTGGCCAGCAATTCCTACGAGCAGTACTTC | CASSLASNSYEQYF
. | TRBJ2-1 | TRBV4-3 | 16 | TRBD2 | TGCGCCAGCAGCCAAGATCGGGGGGGCTCCTACAATGAGCAGTTCTTC | CASSQDRGGSYNEQFF